The clone carrying this T cell receptor beta chain was recorded only once. This sample was included in a study of blood T cell repertoires in COVID-19. This CDR3 has 13 amino acids. Trimming took off 1 base at V and 9 bases at J, with 11 bases between the two ends. Germline CDR1 is SGHDT and CDR2 is YYEEEE. In the authors' methods: Estimated nucleated cell counts came from reference gene primer amplification. TCRdb's copy holds only in-frame clones and misses some; the assay was immunoSEQ multiplex PCR. D and trimming come from the DNA, and the V and J calls and clone size come from that table. The profile shows 250,000 to 300,000 clones, roughly 89% of them singletons.

The gene calls are TRBV5-6 and TRBJ2-4; tentative D call: TRBD1 (5 bases). Sequenced input: peripheral blood. This clonotype was sampled from a man aged 50 to 60 with acute or convalescent COVID-19. The CDR3 loop is CASSLSPRGIQYF. The CDR3 nucleotides read TGTGCCAGCAGCTTGTCGCCTAGGGGCATTCAGTACTTC. The whole variable domain, remainder taken from reference TRBV5-6 and TRBJ2-4, is DAGVTQSPTHLIKTRGQQVTLRCSPKSGHDTVSWYQQALGQGPQFIFQYYEEEERQRGNFPDRFSGHQFPNYSSELNVNALLLGDSALYLCASSLSPRGIQYFGAGTRLSVL.